These 29 T cell receptor beta chains were all obtained from the same sample, sequenced in a study of Tregs in tolerant kidney transplant recipients. Generated by immunoSEQ multiplex PCR, the TCRdb table keeps only in-frame clones and is missing some. The table lists roughly 48,000 clones. The sequences come from CD4+ T cells from blood, collected before the transplant. The receptors were gathered from a human donor who received a combined kidney and bone marrow transplant.

A word on this clone: The read finishes 3 residues shy of the CDR3 end, and the germline J gene is used to complete it. J is TRBJ2-2 and V is TRBV7-3; D not resolved. The CDR3 is 16 residues long. Germline V CDR1 and CDR2: SGHTA, FQGTGA. Trimming took off 1 base at V and 7 bases at J, with 16 bases between the two ends. CDR3 DNA (partial): TGTGCCAGCAGCTTAAACGGTCCGACACACGGCGGGGAG. It yields the protein CASSLNGPTHGGE. The full CDR3 reads CASSLNGPTHGGELFF.

With regard to this clone: The read halts 3 residues ahead of the CDR3 end, with the missing end drawn from the germline J gene. The chain uses TRBV7-7 and TRBJ2-1; 7 bases align to TRBD2. Germline V gene lookup returns CDR1 SSHAT and CDR2 FNYEAQ (reference sequence). The CDR3 has 15 amino acids. The V and J ends lost 1 base and 0 bases, in that order; junction bases with no gene match: 0. CDR3 DNA, as far as it was read: TGTGCCAGCAGCTTAGGGACTAGCTCCTACAATGAG. Translation gives CASSLGTSSYNE. The full CDR3 protein reads CASSLGTSSYNEQFF.

Of note for this clone: The observed sequence ends 3 residues before the CDR3 terminus, with the missing tail filled in from the germline J gene. The chain carries TRBV5-6 and TRBJ1-2; 10 nucleotides match TRBD1. The germline V gene encodes CDR1 SGHDT and CDR2 YYEEEE. J lost 2 bases, V lost 0 bases, and 1 base had no gene match. The CDR3 contains 15 residues. Partial CDR3 DNA: TGTGCCAGCAGCTTGGGGACAGGGGGAAACTATGGC. It is translated as CASSLGTGGNYG. The complete CDR3 reads CASSLGTGGNYGYTF.

Concerning this clone: From the germline J gene comes the end of the CDR3, since the read stops 3 residues before it. The genes are TRBV10-3 and TRBJ2-3; 10 nucleotides line up with TRBD2. Germline V lookup: CDR1 ENHRY, CDR2 SYGVKD. Trimming removed 3 bases from V and 4 bases from J; junction bases left unmatched: 10. The CDR3 consists of 17 residues. The part of the CDR3 DNA that was read is TGTGCCATCAGTGACGCAAGGACTAGCGGCAGCCCAGATACG. It encodes CAISDARTSGSPDT. The CDR3 reads in full as CAISDARTSGSPDTQYF.

As to this clone: The CDR3 extends 3 residues past the end of the read, so its final part is completed from the germline J gene. The chain has TRBV30 and TRBJ1-1; tentative D call: TRBD1 (5 bases). The CDR3 has 12 amino acids. From germline, CDR1 is GTSNPN and CDR2 SVGIG (reference sequence). CDR3 DNA, as far as it was read: TGTGCCTGGAGGACTGATAACAGGCGT. The encoded protein is CAWRTDNRR. The complete CDR3 protein is CAWRTDNRRAFF.

As regards this clone: The CDR3 end falls 3 residues outside the read, so it is completed with the germline J gene. The chain joins TRBV7-2 to TRBJ1-6, with TRBD1 identical over 7 bases. The CDR3 covers 13 residues. Germline loops: CDR1 SGHTA, CDR2 FQGNSA. Trimming at V came to 4 bases and at J to 8 bases, leaving 2 bases not matched to a gene. The sequenced CDR3 bases are TGTGCCAGCAGCTCCACAGGGGATTCACCC. As protein: CASSSTGDSP. The full CDR3 is CASSSTGDSPLHF.

A remark on this clone: The read finishes 3 residues shy of the CDR3 end, and the germline J gene is used to complete it. The chain uses TRBV7-3 and TRBJ1-1, with D unresolved. Germline lookup yields CDR1 SGHTA and CDR2 FQGTGA. The CDR3 spans 13 residues. V was cut by 6 bases and J by 1 base, with 9 bases left in between. The sequenced part of the CDR3 DNA is TGTGCCAGCAGTCTTCAGAGGAACACTGAA. Translated: CASSLQRNTE. Given in full, the CDR3 is CASSLQRNTEAFF.

Comment on this clone: The read comes to an end 3 residues before the CDR3 does, leaving the germline J gene to fill in the end. The rearrangement joins TRBV2 to TRBJ2-7; 9 bases match TRBD1. V gave up 6 bases and J gave up 1 base; unmatched junction bases: 7. Germline CDR1 reads SNHLY; CDR2 reads FYNNEI. The CDR3 loop spans 15 amino acids. The CDR3 spells CASRRDRVGSYEQYF. The sequenced part of the CDR3 DNA is TGTGCCAGCAGGAGGGACAGGGTGGGGTCCTACGAG.

As regards this clone: Read sequence stops 3 residues before the CDR3 end, and the germline J gene provides the missing end. This sequence joins TRBV20-1 and TRBJ1-1, with a weak D call TRBD1 (5 bases). Trimming cost V 6 bases and J 4 bases, with 9 bases left between them. The CDR3 loop spans 11 amino acids. Germline V gene data show CDR1 as DFQATT and CDR2 as SNEGSKA (reference sequence). CDR3 DNA, as far as it was read: TGCAGTGCACGCGGGGGCACTGAA. It codes for CSARGGTE. The full CDR3 sequence reads CSARGGTEAFF.

To note about this clone: The read ends 3 residues shy of where the CDR3 ends; the end is completed using the germline J gene. The genes are TRBV7-3 and TRBJ2-3; a possible D gene is TRBD1 (5 bases). Per germline, CDR1 SGHTA and CDR2 FQGTGA. V lost 6 bases, J lost 3 bases, and 16 bases lay in between. This CDR3 region has 15 residues. The sequenced CDR3 bases are TGTGCCAGCAGTACGCAGGGTGGTCAAACAGATACG. Its translation is CASSTQGGQTDT. The whole CDR3 protein is CASSTQGGQTDTQYF.

Note on this clone: With the read ending 3 residues before the CDR3 end, the germline J gene is used to fill in that end. This chain links TRBV2 with TRBJ2-1; 9 bases line up with TRBD2. The germline V gene has CDR1 SNHLY and CDR2 FYNNEI. The CDR3 is made up of 15 amino acids. Germline trimming cut 7 bases from V and 0 bases from J; bases unmatched to any gene: 4. The chain's CDR3 is CASNAREGSYNEQFF. CDR3 bases read: TGTGCCAGCAACGCGCGGGAGGGCTCCTACAATGAG.

Comments on this clone: The CDR3 end lies 3 residues beyond the end of the read and is filled in from the germline J gene. The V gene is TRBV20-1, the J gene TRBJ2-1; 8 positions agree with TRBD2. The junction had 18 bases not matched to a gene; V was cut back by 1 base and J by 7 bases. CDR3 length: 18 residues. Germline V gene lookup returns CDR1 DFQATT and CDR2 SNEGSKA (reference sequence). The CDR3 DNA, read in part, is TGCAGTGCTAGAGGAGGATTTAAGGCGGGAGGCCCCAAGAATGAG. This encodes CSARGGFKAGGPKNE. The entire CDR3 protein is CSARGGFKAGGPKNEQFF.

A note on this clone: The read comes to an end 3 residues before the CDR3 does, leaving the germline J gene to fill in the end. V gene TRBV5-1 combines with J gene TRBJ2-5; the match to TRBD1 covers 8 bases. Germline V gene data show CDR1 as SGHRS and CDR2 as YFSETQ. This CDR3 contains 13 residues. Trimming at V came to 7 bases and at J to 5 bases, leaving 7 bases not matched to a gene. The CDR3: CASRLTGDETQYF. CDR3 DNA (partial): TGCGCCAGCCGGTTGACAGGGGACGAGACC.

Note on this clone: The sequenced fragment ends 3 residues before the CDR3 boundary, so the rest is inferred from the germline J gene. The chain combines TRBV18 with TRBJ2-1; 8 bases are shared with TRBD1. Per germline, CDR1 KGHSH and CDR2 LQKENI. The length of the CDR3 is 20 residues. Losses at the gene ends were 1 base for V and 0 bases for J; bases not matched to a gene: 14. The CDR3 bases that were read are TGTGCCAGCTCACCACGCGGCGACAGGGGCATCGCCGACTCCTACAATGAG. Its protein product is CASSPRGDRGIADSYNE. The whole CDR3 protein reads CASSPRGDRGIADSYNEQFF. Together with reference TRBV18 and TRBJ2-1, the CDR3 gives the full variable domain: NAGVMQNPRHLVRRRGQEARLRCSPMKGHSHVYWYRQLPEEGLKFMVYLQKENIIDESGMPKERFSAEFPKEGPSILRIQQVVRGDSAAYFCASSPRGDRGIADSYNEQFFGPGTRLTVL.

Points on this clone: The CDR3 extends 3 residues past the end of the read, so its final part is completed from the germline J gene. V usage is TRBV18 and J usage is TRBJ2-5; tentative D call: TRBD1 (7 bases). The CDR3 totals 16 residues. V lost 3 bases and J lost 4, with 18 bases in between. Looked up from germline, CDR1 is KGHSH and CDR2 is LQKENI. Here the CDR3 reads CASSPATGNGGETQYF. CDR3 DNA, as far as it was read: TGTGCCAGCTCACCTGCGACAGGGAACGGGGGAGAGACC.

Comment on this clone: Read data end 3 residues before the CDR3 end; the end is taken from the germline J gene. The chain carries TRBV28 and TRBJ2-1; 10 nucleotides match TRBD2. The CDR3 is made up of 16 amino acids. Trimming took 6 bases from V and 2 from J; bases not matched to a gene: 7. Looked up from germline, CDR1 is MDHEN and CDR2 is SYDVKM. CDR3 in amino acids: CASSRLAGGTYNEQFF. The part of the CDR3 DNA that was read is TGTGCCAGCAGCAGACTAGCGGGCGGCACCTACAATGAG.

On this clone itself: With the read ending 3 residues before the CDR3 end, the germline J gene is used to fill in that end. The V and J genes are TRBV13 and TRBJ2-1, with 7 bases that match TRBD2. Germline values: CDR1 PRHDT, CDR2 FYEKMQ (reference sequence). V lost 0 bases to trimming and J lost 9 bases; unmatched junction nucleotides: 17. This CDR3 contains 18 residues. CDR3 sequence: CASSLGPLLAELGGEQFF. CDR3 DNA, as far as it was read: TGTGCCAGCAGCTTAGGTCCCCTCCTAGCGGAACTGGGGGGTGAG.

Note on this clone: The read falls 3 residues short of the CDR3 end, and the missing part is taken from the germline J gene. The chain is built from TRBV10-3 and TRBJ2-7, with D uncertain. Trimming shortened V by 4 bases and J by 5 bases, and 9 bases separated the two germline ends. The CDR3 has 12 amino acids. CDR1 and CDR2 from the germline V gene are ENHRY and SYGVKD. The part of the CDR3 DNA that was read is TGTGCCATCAGTGCAGGCCAACACGAG. Its translation: CAISAGQHE. The full CDR3 protein is CAISAGQHEQYF.

A remark on this clone: The CDR3 goes on 3 residues after the read ends, and that part is filled in from the germline J gene. V is TRBV20-1 and J is TRBJ2-5; TRBD2 matches at 10 bases. V dropped 0 bases and J dropped 4; count of bases not matched to a gene: 8. CDR3 size: 16 residues. Germline lookup yields CDR1 DFQATT and CDR2 SNEGSKA (reference sequence). CDR3: CSARDWASGRTETQYF. The part of the CDR3 DNA that was read is TGCAGTGCTAGAGATTGGGCTAGCGGGAGAACAGAGACC.

A word on this clone: The read gets to within 3 residues of the CDR3 end, and the germline J gene fills in the rest. The gene calls are TRBV28 and TRBJ2-5; 11 nucleotides match TRBD2. CDR1 is MDHEN and CDR2 is SYDVKM in the germline V gene. V lost 2 bases and J lost 4; bases outside the gene matches: 0. CDR3 size: 14 residues. CDR3 sequence: CASSLLAGGETQYF. Partial CDR3 DNA: TGTGCCAGCAGTTTACTAGCGGGAGGAGAGACC.

Details on this clone: Sequencing ends 3 residues short of the CDR3 end; the germline J gene provides the rest. V is TRBV7-3 and J is TRBJ1-1, with D perhaps matching TRBD1 (6 bases). From germline, CDR1 is SGHTA and CDR2 FQGTGA. Trimming left V 5 bases short and J 1 base short, with 8 bases between. This CDR3 spans 13 amino acids. The CDR3 reads CASSPGQNTEAFF. Partial CDR3 DNA: TGTGCCAGCAGCCCGGGACAGAACACTGAA.

Remarks on this clone: Read sequence stops 3 residues before the CDR3 end, and the germline J gene provides the missing end. This chain joins TRBV7-9 and TRBJ2-3; 7 bases are a match to TRBD1. CDR1 SEHNR and CDR2 FQNEAQ come from the germline V gene (reference sequence). Trimming at V came to 4 bases and at J to 6 bases, leaving 7 bases not matched to a gene. The CDR3 contains 14 residues. The CDR3 region is CASSSRTGWDTQYF. CDR3 DNA (partial): TGTGCCAGCAGCTCCCGGACAGGATGGGATACG. Filled out from reference TRBV7-9 and TRBJ2-3, the complete variable domain reads DTGVSQNPRHKITKRGQNVTFRCDPISEHNRLYWYRQTLGQGPEFLTYFQNEAQLEKSRLLSDRFSAERPKGSFSTLEIQRTEQGDSAMYLCASSSRTGWDTQYFGPGTRLTVL.

For this clone: The CDR3 end is not reached by the read, which stops 3 residues before it; the germline J gene fills it in. This chain links TRBV11-2 with TRBJ1-3; weak D call: TRBD1 (6 bases). Germline-derived CDR1 and CDR2 are SGHAT and FQNNGV. CDR3 length equals 14 residues. Trimming removed 5 bases at V and 0 bases at J, with 8 bases between. This chain's CDR3 is CASSQGLSGNTIYF. CDR3 DNA (partial): TGTGCCAGCAGCCAGGGGCTCTCTGGAAACACC.

Details on this clone: The read ends 3 residues before the CDR3 terminus; that terminus is restored from the germline J gene. The V gene is TRBV18, the J gene TRBJ2-7; 7 nucleotides align to TRBD1. Germline CDR1 KGHSH, CDR2 LQKENI. The length of the CDR3 is 14 residues. The V gene end was trimmed by 5 bases and the J gene end by 1 base; junction bases not matched to a gene: 5. The CDR3 bases that were read are TGTGCCAGCTCAACCCGACAGGGTTCCTACGAG. Its protein is CASSTRQGSYE. The CDR3 reads in full as CASSTRQGSYEQYF.

In regard to this clone: From the germline J gene comes the end of the CDR3, since the read stops 3 residues before it. The chain combines TRBV5-1 with TRBJ2-7; tentative D call: TRBD2 (5 bases). There are 12 residues in the CDR3. Trimming took 4 bases from V and 5 from J, leaving 10 bases between them. In germline, CDR1 is SGHRS, CDR2 YFSETQ. The CDR3 region is CASSQPGDEQYF. The sequenced part of the CDR3 DNA is TGCGCCAGCAGCCAACCCGGGGACGAG.

With respect to this clone: Sequencing ends 3 residues short of the CDR3 end; the germline J gene provides the rest. The chain combines TRBV7-2 with TRBJ2-2; 8 bases are a match to TRBD1. Trimming took 1 base from V and 5 from J; bases not matched to a gene: 3. The CDR3 consists of 15 residues. Germline V gene sequence: CDR1 SGHTA, CDR2 FQGNSA. The CDR3 bases that were read are TGTGCCAGCAGCTTAGGGACAGGGCGGACCGGGGAG. Its protein is CASSLGTGRTGE. From start to end, the CDR3 is CASSLGTGRTGELFF.

Points on this clone: The CDR3 extends 3 residues past the end of the read, so its final part is completed from the germline J gene. V gene TRBV2 combines with J gene TRBJ2-7; 9 bases match TRBD2. This CDR3 contains 15 residues. The V and J ends lost 10 bases and 6 bases, in that order; junction bases with no gene match: 16. Germline-derived CDR1 and CDR2 are SNHLY and FYNNEI. This chain's CDR3 is CATILNIAGVGEQYF. The covered CDR3 bases are TGTGCCACCATACTTAACATAGCGGGAGTGGGCGAG. The variable domain in full, completed from reference TRBV2 and TRBJ2-7, reads EPEVTQTPSHQVTQMGQEVILRCVPISNHLYFYWYRQILGQKVEFLVSFYNNEISEKSEIFDDQFSVERPDGSNFTLKIRSTKLEDSAMYFCATILNIAGVGEQYFGPGTRLTVT.

As to this clone: The read terminates 3 residues before the CDR3 end, so the remaining end is supplied by the germline J gene. The chain is built from TRBV29-1 and TRBJ2-7; no clear D gene. The V and J ends lost 4 bases and 6 bases respectively, with 10 bases between them. Germline V lookup: CDR1 SQVTM, CDR2 ANQGSEA. The CDR3 length is 11 residues. The CDR3 loop is CSVGDIGEQYF. The covered CDR3 bases are TGCAGCGTTGGAGACATCGGCGAG.

CDR3 protein: CSARGLAETQYF. The CDR3 bases that were read are TGCAGTGCTAGAGGTCTAGCGGAGACC. The rearrangement links TRBV20-1 to TRBJ2-5, with D possibly TRBD2 on 6 matching bases. The sequence runs out 3 residues before the end of the CDR3; the remainder is reconstructed from the germline J gene. The V gene's germline CDR1 is DFQATT and CDR2 SNEGSKA (reference sequence). The V end was cut by 1 base, the J end by 5 bases, with 8 bases between. CDR3 length: 12 residues.